The sequence of this T cell receptor beta chain was determined in a study of cytomegalovirus exposure and HLA in healthy donors. V lost 5 bases and J lost 0, with 11 bases in between. The CDR3 runs to 15 residues. Germline V gives CDR1 ENHRY, CDR2 SYGVKD. Participants comprised healthy donors of bone marrow. PCR involved 60 Vbeta and 13 Jbeta primers. Data came from immunoSEQ multiplex PCR; TCRdb stores just in-frame clones and leaves some out. In the table there are about 110,000 clones, 78% of which are singletons. About this clone itself: Other nucleotide sequences in the sample specify the same CDR3.

The chain couples TRBV10-3 to TRBJ1-5, with D perhaps matching TRBD1 (6 bases). Sequencing was performed on PBMCs. The sequence came from a man younger than 45 in good health and CMV-seronegative. The chain's CDR3 is CAISRDKYSNQPQHF. CDR3 bases: TGTGCCATCAGTAGGGACAAGTATAGCAATCAGCCCCAGCATTTT.